This is a list of T cell receptor beta chains from one sample in a study of PD-L1 blockade in urothelial cancer. TCRdb keeps only in-frame clones here, not all; method: immunoSEQ multiplex PCR. The sample carries tens of thousands of clones, 75% to 95% recorded once. Sample: PBMCs, taken around atezolizumab (anti-PD-L1) treatment. The receptors here all came from a man aged 65 to 79 with urothelial cancer. Each CDR3 is given with its conserved first and last residue. D genes are given only for firm matches. Clone size is given for some rows only: seen once, a few or many times, or a class if the clone is expanded.

J,D,V,size,length,CDR3,DNA
TRBJ2-1,NA,TRBV9,NA,16,CASSVGRGMVRNEQFF,TGTGCCAGCAGCGTAGGCAGGGGAATGGTTCGCAATGAGCAGTTCTTC
TRBJ2-3,TRBD2,TRBV14,NA,20,CASSQDWRTSGSLVTDTQYF,TGTGCCAGCAGCCAAGATTGGCGGACTAGCGGGAGCCTTGTCACAGATACGCAGTATTTT
TRBJ2-1,TRBD2,TRBV29-1,NA,10,CSILADEQFF,TGCAGCATACTAGCGGATGAGCAGTTCTTC
TRBJ2-2,NA,TRBV6-1,NA,12,CASSGAFGELFF,TGTGCCAGCAGTGGGGCGTTCGGGGAGCTGTTTTTT
TRBJ1-2,NA,TRBV15,NA,16,CATSRVRAGTSYGYTF,TGTGCCACCAGCAGAGTCAGGGCGGGAACCTCTTATGGCTACACCTTC
TRBJ2-5,TRBD1,TRBV6-6,NA,14,CASAGQGAWETQYF,TGTGCCAGCGCGGGACAGGGGGCGTGGGAGACCCAGTACTTC
TRBJ2-5,NA,TRBV9,NA,14,CASSPHRAQETQYF,TGTGCCAGCAGCCCCCACAGAGCTCAAGAGACCCAGTACTTC
TRBJ2-1,NA,TRBV29-1,NA,15,CSVEGGTATYNEQFF,TGCAGCGTTGAAGGCGGGACTGCAACCTACAATGAGCAGTTCTTC
TRBJ1-2,TRBD1,TRBV27,NA,15,CASSLGTGPNYGYTF,TGTGCCAGCAGTCTTGGGACAGGGCCAAACTATGGCTACACCTTC
TRBJ1-1,TRBD1,TRBV15,NA,12,CATSRDRDRVLF,TGTGCCACCAGCAGAGATCGAGACAGGGTCCTATTT
TRBJ2-3,TRBD2,TRBV5-4,NA,15,CASRSPLALTDTQYF,TGTGCCAGCAGAAGCCCACTAGCGCTCACAGATACGCAGTATTTT
TRBJ1-2,NA,TRBV6-1,NA,14,CASSEGRTNYGYTF,TGTGCCAGCAGTGAGGGCAGGACTAACTATGGCTACACCTTC
TRBJ2-1,TRBD2,TRBV7-3,NA,15,CASSILAGPYNEQFF,TGTGCCAGCAGCATACTAGCGGGCCCCTACAATGAGCAGTTCTTC
TRBJ2-1,TRBD2,TRBV9,NA,12,CASSGGLAGQFF,TGTGCCAGCAGCGGGGGACTAGCGGGGCAGTTCTTC
TRBJ2-3,NA,TRBV25-1,NA,15,CASSEYGGVGDTQYF,TGTGCCAGCAGTGAATATGGAGGAGTCGGGGATACGCAGTATTTT
TRBJ1-2,NA,TRBV5-1,NA,17,CASSPKYPTGSDYGYTF,TGCGCCAGCAGCCCAAAATACCCAACAGGGTCTGACTATGGCTACACCTTC
TRBJ2-1,TRBD2,TRBV27,NA,17,CASSPTGTSAKRGEQFF,TGTGCCAGCAGTCCCACCGGGACTAGCGCTAAAAGGGGTGAGCAGTTCTTC
TRBJ2-2,TRBD2,TRBV7-6,NA,15,CASSLVAGGTGELFF,TGTGCCAGCAGCTTAGTTGCGGGAGGCACCGGGGAGCTGTTTTTT
TRBJ2-7,TRBD1,TRBV5-6,NA,17,CASSLEGTALSSYEQYF,TGTGCCAGCAGCTTGGAGGGGACAGCCTTAAGCTCCTACGAGCAGTACTTC
TRBJ1-1,NA,TRBV7-3,NA,14,CASSLKSAGGEAFF,TGTGCCAGCAGCTTAAAATCGGCGGGGGGTGAAGCTTTCTTT
TRBJ2-2,NA,TRBV6-5,NA,15,CASMKPGEYTGELFF,TGTGCCAGTATGAAACCAGGGGAATACACCGGGGAGCTGTTTTTT
TRBJ1-1,TRBD1,TRBV5-1,NA,15,CASSSETGENTEAFF,TGCGCCAGCAGCTCCGAGACAGGGGAGAACACTGAAGCTTTCTTT
TRBJ1-2,NA,TRBV5-4,NA,13,CASSPLERHGYTF,TGTGCCAGCAGCCCGCTGGAGAGACATGGCTACACCTTC
TRBJ2-7,NA,TRBV19,NA,12,CASSRVIGTRDF,TGTGCCAGTAGTCGGGTCATCGGAACTAGGGACTTC
TRBJ1-4,NA,TRBV11-2,NA,16,CASSQQGGYAGEKLFF,TGTGCCAGCAGCCAACAAGGAGGTTACGCCGGGGAAAAACTGTTTTTT
TRBJ2-7,TRBD1,TRBV11-2,NA,12,CASSSRTGEQYF,TGTGCCAGCAGCTCCCGGACAGGGGAACAGTACTTC
TRBJ2-1,TRBD2,TRBV29-1,NA,15,CSIQAGTSTYNEQFF,TGCAGCATTCAAGCCGGGACTAGTACCTACAATGAGCAGTTCTTC
TRBJ2-3,NA,TRBV9,NA,16,CASSVGQGRGADTQYF,TGTGCCAGCAGCGTAGGGCAAGGGAGGGGGGCAGATACGCAGTATTTT
TRBJ1-2,NA,TRBV7-9,NA,14,CASSLVSNNYGYTF,TGTGCCAGCAGCTTAGTCTCTAATAACTATGGCTACACCTTC
TRBJ2-6,NA,TRBV6-1,NA,13,CASRSAGANVLTF,TGTGCCAGCAGGTCCGCTGGGGCCAACGTCCTGACTTTC
TRBJ2-3,NA,TRBV5-1,once,17,CASSLVGRDVATDTQYF,TGCGCCAGCAGCTTGGTAGGTCGGGATGTGGCCACAGATACGCAGTATTTT
TRBJ1-2,TRBD1,TRBV14,NA,15,CASSHPDRGLYGYTF,TGTGCCAGCAGCCACCCGGACAGGGGGCTCTATGGCTACACCTTC
TRBJ2-3,NA,TRBV5-1,NA,14,CASSLGRREDTQYF,TGCGCCAGCAGCTTAGGGCGCCGGGAAGATACGCAGTATTTT
TRBJ2-1,NA,TRBV5-5,NA,15,CASSISAGPYNEQFF,TGTGCCAGCAGCATCTCGGCGGGACCGTACAATGAGCAGTTCTTC
TRBJ2-1,NA,TRBV9,NA,13,CASSRDFTNEQFF,TGTGCCAGCAGCCGAGACTTCACCAATGAGCAGTTCTTC